This entry features one TCR beta chain sequence. In germline, CDR1 is LNHDA, CDR2 SQIVND (reference sequence). Trimming stripped 3 bases from V and 1 base from J, with 9 bases between. The CDR3 contains 14 residues. The data belong to a study of blood T cell repertoires in COVID-19. TCRdb's table, derived via immunoSEQ multiplex PCR, lists solely in-frame clones and lacks some. The sample lists roughly 200,000 clones; roughly 88% were seen once. This TCR was sampled from a human donor with active or convalescent COVID-19. The donor label of this sample is uncertain. This chain links TRBV19 with TRBJ1-1; D is possibly TRBD1 (5 bases). The sample consisted of peripheral blood. The CDR3 reads CASSIGRGNTEAFF. The CDR3 DNA is TGTGCCAGTAGTATTGGAAGGGGGAACACTGAAGCTTTCTTT.